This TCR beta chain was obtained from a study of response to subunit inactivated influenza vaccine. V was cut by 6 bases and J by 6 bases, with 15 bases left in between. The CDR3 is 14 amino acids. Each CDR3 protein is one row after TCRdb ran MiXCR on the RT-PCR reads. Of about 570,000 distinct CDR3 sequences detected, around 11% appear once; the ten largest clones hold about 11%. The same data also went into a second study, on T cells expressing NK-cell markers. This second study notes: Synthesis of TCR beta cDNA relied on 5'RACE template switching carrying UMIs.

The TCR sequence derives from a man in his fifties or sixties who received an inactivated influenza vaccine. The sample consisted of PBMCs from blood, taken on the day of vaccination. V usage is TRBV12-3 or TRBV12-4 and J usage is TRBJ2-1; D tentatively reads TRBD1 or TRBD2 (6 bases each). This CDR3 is CASRVSGEANEQFF. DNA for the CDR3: TGTGCCAGCAGAGTGTCAGGGGAGGCCAATGAGCAGTTCTTC.